The entry below describes one TCR beta chain. No antigen is known for it. Donors were Caucasian adults residing in Nashville, Tennessee, USA. The record originates from a study of shared clonotypes between healthy human individuals. Study-wide results and limits: A reduction in generation probabilities was seen for non-shared clonotypes relative to those shared by all four donors. Several donors held about 5% of naive CD4 clonotypes in common.

Trimming took 0 bases from V and 6 from J, leaving 5 bases between them. CDR1 and CDR2 (germline): LNHNV, YYDKDF (reference sequence). The CDR3 is 12 amino acids. The method was immunoSEQ multiplex PCR; TCRdb's version includes in-frame clones alone and lacks a portion of them. The sample yields 2 million to 3 million clones, 93% seen once. The rearrangement links TRBV15 to TRBJ1-2; D unclear. Sequencing used naive CD4+ T cells from PBMCs. Stated subset: CD45RA+ positively selected. This sequence originates from a man aged 18-30 years in good health. Some clones in this sample may be carry-over from other donors' samples. The CDR3 DNA sequence: TGTGCCACCAGCAGAGATAGGAATGGCTACACCTTC. It translates to CATSRDRNGYTF.